A selection of T cell receptor beta chains follows, all from one sample in a study of cytomegalovirus exposure and HLA in healthy donors. The table came from immunoSEQ multiplex PCR; TCRdb's copy has only in-frame clones and leaves some out. The sample has some 110,000 clones. Sequenced sample: PBMCs. These receptors all stem from a man between 18 and 35 years old in good health and CMV-seronegative. CDR3s include the opening cysteine and the closing phenylalanine or tryptophan. A D gene is named only where the DNA matches it firmly.

V gene: TRBV5-5; D gene: TRBD1; CDR3 length: 15; J gene: TRBJ2-2; CDR3 DNA: TGTGCCAGCAGCAATTGGGACAGGGGGCGCGGGGAGCTGTTTTTT; CDR3 protein: CASSNWDRGRGELFF
V gene: TRBV5-1; D gene: TRBD2; CDR3 length: 18; J gene: TRBJ2-1; CDR3 DNA: TGCGCCAGCAGCTTGGGACTAGCGGGGGCCGGCTCCTACAATGAGCAGTTCTTC; CDR3 protein: CASSLGLAGAGSYNEQFF
V gene: TRBV6-1; D gene: .; CDR3 length: 13; J gene: TRBJ2-7; CDR3 DNA: TGTGCCAGCAGGGGGGGACTTCTCTACGAGCAGTACTTC; CDR3 protein: CASRGGLLYEQYF
V gene: TRBV6-5; D gene: .; CDR3 length: 14; J gene: TRBJ1-4; CDR3 DNA: TGTGCCAGCAGTTACTCACCCGGGTATGAAAAACTGTTTTTT; CDR3 protein: CASSYSPGYEKLFF
V gene: TRBV5-1; D gene: .; CDR3 length: 16; J gene: TRBJ2-1; CDR3 DNA: TGCGCCAGCAGCGTATTGACTACTAGGGCTGTGGATGAGCAGTTCTTC; CDR3 protein: CASSVLTTRAVDEQFF
V gene: TRBV18; D gene: TRBD1; CDR3 length: 14; J gene: TRBJ1-1; CDR3 DNA: TGTGCCAGCTCCCAAAAGAACAGGGGGTCGGGAGCTTTCTTT; CDR3 protein: CASSQKNRGSGAFF
V gene: TRBV27; D gene: .; CDR3 length: 13; J gene: TRBJ1-6; CDR3 DNA: TGTGCCATCGGGTACTCCTATAATTCACCCCTCCACTTT; CDR3 protein: CAIGYSYNSPLHF
V gene: TRBV7-9; D gene: TRBD1; CDR3 length: 15; J gene: TRBJ1-2; CDR3 DNA: TGTGCCAGCAGCCCTCCGACCGGGACAGACTATGGCTACACCTTC; CDR3 protein: CASSPPTGTDYGYTF
V gene: TRBV4-1; D gene: .; CDR3 length: 12; J gene: TRBJ1-5; CDR3 DNA: TGCGCCAGCAGCCAAGGTACTGAGCCCCAGCATTTT; CDR3 protein: CASSQGTEPQHF
V gene: TRBV9; D gene: TRBD2; CDR3 length: 16; J gene: TRBJ2-3; CDR3 DNA: TGTGCCAGCAGCGTAGGCCCTAGCGGGGGGGCTGATACGCAGTATTTT; CDR3 protein: CASSVGPSGGADTQYF
V gene: TRBV30; D gene: .; CDR3 length: 12; J gene: TRBJ1-2; CDR3 DNA: TGTGCCCGGTATACAGCTAACTATGGCTACACCTTC; CDR3 protein: CARYTANYGYTF
V gene: TRBV20-1; D gene: .; CDR3 length: 10; J gene: TRBJ2-1; CDR3 DNA: TGCAGTGCTCTTTTCAATGAGCAGTTCTTC; CDR3 protein: CSALFNEQFF
V gene: TRBV19; D gene: TRBD1; CDR3 length: 16; J gene: TRBJ2-7; CDR3 DNA: TGTGCCAGTAGTCCAAGACCCGACAGGGCAGATTACGAGCAGTACTTC; CDR3 protein: CASSPRPDRADYEQYF
V gene: TRBV28; D gene: TRBD1; CDR3 length: 15; J gene: TRBJ2-7; CDR3 DNA: TGTGCCAGCAGTTTACCCGGGACAGTCTCCTACGAGCAGTACTTC; CDR3 protein: CASSLPGTVSYEQYF
V gene: TRBV2; D gene: TRBD1; CDR3 length: 13; J gene: TRBJ2-7; CDR3 DNA: TGTGCCGGGGGGACAGGGGTAACATACGAGCAGTACTTC; CDR3 protein: CAGGTGVTYEQYF
V gene: TRBV19; D gene: TRBD2; CDR3 length: 16; J gene: TRBJ2-4; CDR3 DNA: TGTGCCACTTCCTGGGCGGGAGGGCCTGGGGGGAACATTCAGTACTTC; CDR3 protein: CATSWAGGPGGNIQYF
V gene: TRBV30; D gene: .; CDR3 length: 17; J gene: TRBJ1-5; CDR3 DNA: TGTGCCTGGAGTCTAGGGAAGGGCCCAGGGAGCAATCAGCCCCAGCATTTT; CDR3 protein: CAWSLGKGPGSNQPQHF
V gene: TRBV21-1; D gene: .; CDR3 length: 17; J gene: TRBJ2-5; CDR3 DNA: TGTGCCAGCAGCAAAGTGGGGACTAGCGGGAGGATCGAGACCCAGTACTTC; CDR3 protein: CASSKVGTSGRIETQYF
V gene: TRBV5-1; D gene: .; CDR3 length: 14; J gene: TRBJ2-3; CDR3 DNA: TGCGCCAGCAGCCGGGATTCTGTGGGAGATACGCAGTATTTT; CDR3 protein: CASSRDSVGDTQYF
V gene: TRBV5-4; D gene: TRBD2; CDR3 length: 15; J gene: TRBJ2-7; CDR3 DNA: TGTGCCAGCAGCCCCCTTCTAGCGGGAGGCTACGAGCAGTACTTC; CDR3 protein: CASSPLLAGGYEQYF
V gene: TRBV7-2; D gene: .; CDR3 length: 13; J gene: TRBJ2-7; CDR3 DNA: TGTGCCAGCAGCCCGACGGGAGTTTACGAGCAGTACTTC; CDR3 protein: CASSPTGVYEQYF
V gene: TRBV23-1; D gene: TRBD1; CDR3 length: 17; J gene: TRBJ2-7; CDR3 DNA: TGCGCCAGCCCTCCCGGAGGACAGGGACAGGGTCCCTACGAGCAGTACTTC; CDR3 protein: CASPPGGQGQGPYEQYF
V gene: TRBV2; D gene: .; CDR3 length: 12; J gene: TRBJ2-1; CDR3 DNA: TGTGCCAGCAGACCGACTAGTGGTCAGGAGTTCTTC; CDR3 protein: CASRPTSGQEFF
V gene: TRBV28; D gene: .; CDR3 length: 15; J gene: TRBJ1-2; CDR3 DNA: TGTGCCAGCAGTTTCCCAAGAGGCCCATACTATGGCTACACCTTC; CDR3 protein: CASSFPRGPYYGYTF
V gene: TRBV5-1; D gene: TRBD1; CDR3 length: 15; J gene: TRBJ1-2; CDR3 DNA: TGCGCCAGCAGCTCGGGACAGGGGGGCTCATATGGCTACACCTTC; CDR3 protein: CASSSGQGGSYGYTF
V gene: TRBV7-9; D gene: .; CDR3 length: 15; J gene: TRBJ2-1; CDR3 DNA: TGTGCCAGCAGCTCTTACAGGGAGACCTACAATGAGCAGTTCTTC; CDR3 protein: CASSSYRETYNEQFF
V gene: TRBV7-9; D gene: .; CDR3 length: 13; J gene: TRBJ1-2; CDR3 DNA: TGTGCCAGCAGCTTCGGGGATTTCTATGGCTACACCTTC; CDR3 protein: CASSFGDFYGYTF
V gene: TRBV5-1; D gene: .; CDR3 length: 15; J gene: TRBJ2-5; CDR3 DNA: TGCGCCAGCAGCTTTGCAGGGTCCTGGAAAGAGACCCAGTACTTC; CDR3 protein: CASSFAGSWKETQYF
V gene: TRBV7-8; D gene: .; CDR3 length: 15; J gene: TRBJ2-3; CDR3 DNA: TGTGCCAGCAGCCCTCTAGCGCTAAGCACAGATACGCAGTATTTT; CDR3 protein: CASSPLALSTDTQYF
V gene: TRBV18; D gene: TRBD1; CDR3 length: 15; J gene: TRBJ1-2; CDR3 DNA: TGTGCCAGCTCATCGACAGGGGTAGCTAACTATGGCTACACCTTC; CDR3 protein: CASSSTGVANYGYTF
V gene: TRBV19; D gene: TRBD1; CDR3 length: 15; J gene: TRBJ1-2; CDR3 DNA: TGTGCCAGTAGTAAACTACAGGGGCTGTATTATGGCTACACCTTC; CDR3 protein: CASSKLQGLYYGYTF
V gene: TRBV6-1; D gene: .; CDR3 length: 13; J gene: TRBJ1-1; CDR3 DNA: TGTGCCAGCAGTGATCGGGGGGGCAGCGAAGCTTTCTTT; CDR3 protein: CASSDRGGSEAFF
V gene: TRBV19; D gene: .; CDR3 length: 14; J gene: TRBJ1-1; CDR3 DNA: TGTGCCAGTACCAGGGACATTATGAACACTGAAGCTTTCTTT; CDR3 protein: CASTRDIMNTEAFF
V gene: TRBV29-1; D gene: .; CDR3 length: 11; J gene: TRBJ2-5; CDR3 DNA: TGCAGCGTTGTCCCCGGGGAGACCCAGTACTTC; CDR3 protein: CSVVPGETQYF
V gene: TRBV29-1; D gene: TRBD1; CDR3 length: 14; J gene: TRBJ2-1; CDR3 DNA: TGCAGCGAGACCGGGACAGACCACTACAATGAGCAGTTCTTC; CDR3 protein: CSETGTDHYNEQFF